These T cell receptor beta chains were read from a single sample in a study of blood T cell repertoires in COVID-19. Assay used: immunoSEQ multiplex PCR; TCRdb lists only in-frame clones, some missing. The data contain 140,000 or so clones, around 87% of them singletons. Sequencing input: peripheral blood. All receptors derive from a woman aged 45-59 years with active or convalescent COVID-19. Both conserved end residues are part of each CDR3. The order of the fields is J gene, clone size, D gene, V gene, CDR3 protein, CDR3 DNA. A D gene is named only where the DNA matches it firmly. Size is omitted from some rows. Given values are once, few, many or a class for expanded clones.

TRBJ1-5 | . | . | TRBV7-2 | CASSFSGGNQPQHF | TGTGCCAGCAGCTTTTCAGGGGGCAATCAGCCCCAGCATTTT
TRBJ1-1 | . | . | TRBV28 | CASSRGMLMNTEAFF | TGTGCCAGCAGTCGGGGGATGCTCATGAACACTGAAGCTTTCTTT
TRBJ2-5 | . | . | TRBV18 | CASSPQTMGETQYF | TGTGCCAGCTCACCCCAGACTATGGGGGAGACCCAGTACTTC
TRBJ2-2 | . | TRBD2 | TRBV29-1 | CSVEGASGGFGELFF | TGCAGCGTTGAAGGAGCTAGCGGGGGGTTCGGGGAGCTGTTTTTT
TRBJ2-2 | . | TRBD2 | TRBV6-6 | CASSPRLATNTGELFF | TGTGCCAGCAGCCCACGACTAGCGACGAACACCGGGGAGCTGTTTTTT
TRBJ2-5 | once | . | TRBV6-6 | CASSQQTGLGETQYF | TGTGCCAGCAGCCAGCAGACAGGCCTTGGAGAGACCCAGTACTTC
TRBJ1-1 | . | . | TRBV4-1 | CASSQSRVGTEAFF | TGCGCCAGCAGCCAGTCGAGGGTCGGCACTGAAGCTTTCTTT
TRBJ1-6 | few | . | TRBV19 | CASSIDRAKPLHF | TGTGCCAGTAGTATAGACAGGGCTAAACCCCTCCACTTT
TRBJ2-2 | . | TRBD1 | TRBV5-1 | CASSINRGDTGELFF | TGCGCCAGCAGCATAAACAGGGGCGACACCGGGGAGCTGTTTTTT
TRBJ2-2 | . | TRBD2 | TRBV7-2 | CASSLGTPPLAANTGELFF | TGTGCCAGCAGCTTAGGGACTCCCCCACTAGCGGCGAACACCGGGGAGCTGTTTTTT
TRBJ2-1 | . | . | TRBV4-3 | CASSQDSGSEQFF | TGCGCCAGCAGCCAAGATTCCGGGAGCGAGCAGTTCTTC
TRBJ1-6 | once | . | TRBV7-3 | CASSLRDYREGAGINSPLHF | TGTGCCAGCAGCTTAAGGGACTATCGGGAAGGGGCCGGGATTAATTCACCCCTCCACTTT
TRBJ2-3 | . | . | TRBV10-3 | CAISSLTDTDTQYF | TGTGCCATCAGTTCTCTGACAGACACAGATACGCAGTATTTT
TRBJ2-2 | . | . | TRBV7-9 | CASSLVLAGELFF | TGTGCCAGCAGCTTAGTTCTAGCCGGGGAGCTGTTTTTT
TRBJ1-2 | once | . | TRBV27 | CASSLSGGDPENYGYTF | TGTGCCAGCAGTTTATCCGGGGGTGACCCAGAGAACTATGGCTACACCTTC
TRBJ2-3 | . | . | TRBV27 | CASSLSPSSDTQYF | TGTGCCAGCAGTTTATCCCCTAGTTCTGATACGCAGTATTTT
TRBJ1-2 | . | TRBD1 | TRBV19 | CASSSHRGPNYGYTF | TGTGCCAGTAGTAGCCACAGGGGCCCTAACTATGGCTACACCTTC
TRBJ2-3 | . | . | TRBV5-1 | CASSLLGDWTDTQYF | TGCGCCAGCAGCTTGTTGGGGGACTGGACAGATACGCAGTATTTT
TRBJ1-1 | . | . | TRBV18 | CASSSPGGEAFF | TGTGCCAGCTCATCGCCGGGGGGGGAAGCTTTCTTT
TRBJ1-4 | . | . | TRBV19 | CASSPVGAGYEKLFF | TGTGCCAGTAGTCCTGTCGGCGCAGGTTACGAAAAACTGTTTTTT
TRBJ2-1 | . | TRBD2 | TRBV4-2 | CASSQDLWRGGGYNEQFF | TGTGCCAGCAGCCAAGATCTGTGGCGGGGGGGCGGATACAATGAGCAGTTCTTC
TRBJ2-1 | once | TRBD2 | TRBV28 | CASTQQGSGSNEQFF | TGTGCCAGCACCCAGCAGGGTAGCGGGAGCAATGAGCAGTTCTTC
TRBJ1-1 | . | . | TRBV27 | CASSLQGEAFF | TGTGCCAGCAGTTTGCAGGGTGAAGCTTTCTTT
TRBJ1-1 | . | . | TRBV7-9 | CASSLEQGNTEAFF | TGTGCCAGCAGCTTAGAACAGGGGAACACTGAAGCTTTCTTT
TRBJ2-1 | . | . | TRBV4-1 | CASSQDRSSYNEQFF | TGCGCCAGCAGCCAAGATCGCAGCTCCTACAATGAGCAGTTCTTC
TRBJ1-5 | . | TRBD1 | TRBV2 | CASSDQGANNQPQHF | TGTGCCAGCAGTGATCAGGGGGCGAACAATCAGCCCCAGCATTTT
TRBJ1-1 | . | . | TRBV2 | CASSDWWRKLNTEAFF | TGTGCCAGCAGTGATTGGTGGCGGAAACTGAACACTGAAGCTTTCTTT
TRBJ1-4 | . | TRBD1 | TRBV7-2 | CASSRDRVATNEKLFF | TGTGCCAGCAGCCGGGACAGGGTTGCAACTAATGAAAAACTGTTTTTT
TRBJ2-4 | . | TRBD1 | TRBV5-1 | CASRLGTENIQYF | TGCGCCAGCCGCCTCGGGACAGAAAACATTCAGTACTTC
TRBJ1-1 | . | . | TRBV10-3 | CAISDSTGTPEAFF | TGTGCCATCAGTGATTCCACAGGGACCCCTGAAGCTTTCTTT
TRBJ1-3 | once | . | TRBV7-6 | CASSLETAGNTIYF | TGTGCCAGCAGCTTAGAGACAGCGGGAAACACCATATATTTT
TRBJ2-2 | few | TRBD1 | TRBV27 | CASRRGQGGTGELFF | TGTGCCAGCCGTCGAGGACAGGGAGGCACCGGGGAGCTGTTTTTT
TRBJ2-3 | . | . | TRBV4-3 | CASSQDGGPDTQYF | TGCGCCAGCAGCCAAGACGGGGGGCCGGATACGCAGTATTTT
TRBJ1-5 | once | TRBD1 | TRBV30 | CAWSNPGQRNQPQHF | TGTGCCTGGAGTAACCCGGGACAGCGCAATCAGCCCCAGCATTTT
TRBJ2-3 | . | TRBD2 | TRBV19 | CASSIGSGGTDTQYF | TGTGCCAGTAGTATAGGCAGCGGGGGCACAGATACGCAGTATTTT
TRBJ1-6 | . | TRBD1 | TRBV7-2 | CASSLGGQGRGNNSPLHF | TGTGCCAGCAGCTTAGGTGGACAGGGAAGGGGTAATAATTCACCCCTCCACTTT
TRBJ1-2 | . | . | TRBV27 | CASSGTSREGYTF | TGTGCCAGCAGCGGGACTTCTAGGGAAGGCTACACCTTC
TRBJ2-2 | . | TRBD2 | TRBV29-1 | CSVDRLAGRTGELFF | TGCAGCGTTGATAGGTTAGCGGGGCGAACCGGGGAGCTGTTTTTT
TRBJ2-3 | . | TRBD2 | TRBV5-1 | CASSRVAGSDTQYF | TGCGCCAGCAGCAGGGTAGCGGGGTCAGATACGCAGTATTTT
TRBJ1-5 | . | . | TRBV28 | CASSFFPSNQPQHF | TGTGCCAGCAGTTTCTTCCCTAGCAATCAGCCCCAGCATTTT
TRBJ2-3 | . | . | TRBV7-9 | CASRGNIPSTDTQYF | TGTGCCAGCAGGGGCAACATCCCTAGCACAGATACGCAGTATTTT